This T cell receptor beta chain was sequenced in a study of CD8 T cells in ankylosing spondylitis. Overall study findings and caveats: Disease-associated clones were CD8+ and fairly uncommon in peripheral blood. There were earlier reports of some motif variants in reactive arthritis synovial fluid and blood. Significant enrichment of disease-linked clones was reported in matched ankylosing spondylitis synovial fluid. A TCR beta motif of 8 or 9 highly homologous variants appeared characteristic of ankylosing spondylitis blood.

TCRdb independently ran MiXCR on the 5' RACE reads; one entry per CDR3 protein. The sample has some 200,000 distinct CDR3 sequences, more than 10% seen once; the top ten hold approximately 15%. This clonotype was observed a few times. The antigen remains undetermined. CDR1 is SGHAT, CDR2 FQNNGV, per germline. The ends were cut back, 4 bases at V and 5 bases at J, with 11 bases in the middle. The CDR3 totals 14 residues. Sequenced sample: blood, either unsorted or a sorted T cell fraction (not recorded which). The J gene is TRBJ2-2, the V gene TRBV11-2; D possibly corresponds to TRBD2 (5 bases). The source is a male donor with ankylosing spondylitis or in good health (not recorded which). CDR3 region: CASSSLRGTGELFF. DNA of the CDR3: TGTGCCAGCAGCTCACTAAGAGGGACCGGGGAGCTGTTTTTT. The full variable domain, with the rest looked up from reference TRBV11-2 and TRBJ2-2, is EAGVAQSPRYKIIEKRQSVAFWCNPISGHATLYWYQQILGQGPKLLIQFQNNGVVDDSQLPKDRFSAERLKGVDSTLKIQPAKLEDSAVYLCASSSLRGTGELFFGEGSRLTVL.